The 27 T cell receptor beta chains below come from one sample, sequenced in a study of blood T cell repertoires in COVID-19. Profiling relied on immunoSEQ multiplex PCR, and the TCRdb table lists in-frame clones only, not all of them. The sample carries approximately 89,000 clones, 80% recorded once. Material: peripheral blood. The receptors were sampled from an elderly woman with acute or convalescent COVID-19.

This clone appeared a single time. The V call is TRBV3-1 (or the pseudogene TRBV3-2), the J call TRBJ1-6; D not resolved. Trimming took 3 bases from V and 4 from J, leaving 7 bases between them. CDR3 length equals 14 residues. CDR1 and CDR2 from the germline V gene are LGHDT and YNNKEL (reference sequence). The CDR3 nucleotides are TGTGCCAGCAGCCATTCAGGTTATAATTCACCCCTCCACTTT. Translation: CASSHSGYNSPLHF.

CDR3: CASDRSPNTEAFF. CDR3 DNA: TGTGCCAGCGACAGGAGCCCGAACACTGAAGCTTTCTTT. The rearrangement links TRBV7-9 to TRBJ1-1, with TRBD1 as a possible D gene (6 bases). This CDR3 is built from 13 residues. Germline V CDR1 and CDR2: SEHNR, FQNEAQ (reference sequence). Trimming took 8 bases from V and 1 from J, leaving 11 bases between them.

This clone was observed a single time. The chain uses TRBV7-8 and TRBJ2-7, with TRBD2 matching over 15 bases. The CDR3 totals 19 residues. Germline V CDR1 and CDR2: SGHVS, FQNEAQ. The J segment lost 0 bases and the V segment lost 1 base, leaving 7 bases of the junction unmatched. CDR3: CASSLVVGLAGGASYEQYF. The CDR3 coding sequence is TGTGCCAGCAGCTTAGTGGTTGGACTAGCGGGGGGGGCCTCCTACGAGCAGTACTTC.

This clone appeared a single time. In nucleotides, the CDR3 is TGTGCCAGCAGCTTAAATAGGCGCTCCCGGGACACAGCTTCCTACGAGCAGTACTTC. Translated: CASSLNRRSRDTASYEQYF. The chain couples TRBV7-6 to TRBJ2-7; weak D call: TRBD1 (6 bases). The V gene's germline CDR1 is SGHVS and CDR2 FNYEAQ. V lost 2 bases and J lost 1, with 24 bases in between. The CDR3 has 19 residues.

The chain links TRBV6-5 to TRBJ1-2, with 7 bases fitting TRBD1. The CDR3 loop spans 15 amino acids. CDR1 and CDR2 from the germline V gene are MNHEY and SVGAGI. V lost 2 bases, J lost 2 bases, and 5 bases stayed unmatched. The CDR3: CASSYRGGGNYGYTF. CDR3 nucleotides: TGTGCCAGCAGTTACCGAGGAGGGGGCAACTATGGCTACACCTTC.

This chain joins TRBV11-1 and TRBJ2-3; 9 bases map to TRBD2. Germline V gives CDR1 SGHAT, CDR2 FQDESV (reference sequence). The V and J ends lost 8 bases and 7 bases, in that order; junction bases with no gene match: 13. The CDR3 has 15 amino acids. The CDR3 sequence: CASELRAGGPNTQYF. DNA for the CDR3: TGTGCCAGCGAATTACGGGCGGGAGGGCCGAATACGCAGTATTTT.

The V gene is TRBV3-1 (or the pseudogene TRBV3-2), the J gene TRBJ2-3, with 14 bases that match TRBD2. This CDR3 is 18 amino acids long. The V and J ends lost 1 base and 1 base, in that order; junction bases with no gene match: 4. CDR1 is LGHDT and CDR2 is YNNKEL in the germline V gene (reference sequence). CDR3 sequence (DNA): TGTGCCAGCAGCCAAGGGACTAGCGGGAGGAGCGGCACAGATACGCAGTATTTT. Its translation: CASSQGTSGRSGTDTQYF.

The J gene is TRBJ2-3, the V gene TRBV7-6; 8 bases line up with TRBD1. V was pared by 1 base and J by 5 bases, with 8 bases of the junction left unmatched. CDR1 and CDR2 (germline): SGHVS, FNYEAQ. The CDR3 is 16 amino acids. CDR3 nucleotide sequence: TGTGCCAGCAGCTTAGATGGCAGGGGGCTCGAAGATACGCAGTATTTT. This sequence encodes CASSLDGRGLEDTQYF.

The chain recombines TRBV5-5 with TRBJ1-4; TRBD1 agrees at 9 bases. The CDR3 has 16 residues. The trim removed 4 bases at V and 7 bases at J, leaving 11 bases unmatched. Germline CDR1 and CDR2: SGHKS and YYEKEE (reference sequence). CDR3 bases: TGTGCCAGCAGCGCCGGGACAGGGCAAAGTGTTGAAAAACTGTTTTTT. Translating it yields CASSAGTGQSVEKLFF.

The V call is TRBV7-2, the J call TRBJ2-7, with D possibly being TRBD1 (6 bases). The CDR3 sequence is 13 residues long. Germline CDR1 SGHTA, CDR2 FQGNSA. V lost 1 base and J lost 4, with 8 bases in between. In DNA, the CDR3 is TGTGCCAGCAGCTTAGGGGGACAATACGAGCAGTACTTC. It codes for CASSLGGQYEQYF.

The J gene is TRBJ2-7, the V gene TRBV7-9; D unclear. CDR3 length: 11 amino acids. The germline gives CDR1 SEHNR, CDR2 FQNEAQ (reference sequence). V was clipped by 6 bases and J by 2 bases, with 5 bases between them. For the CDR3, the DNA is TGTGCCAGCAGTACAGCCTACGAGCAGTACTTC. Translating it yields CASSTAYEQYF.

The chain employs TRBV5-1 and TRBJ2-2; D call uncertain. The CDR3 contains 14 residues. V lost 0 bases and J 7 bases, leaving 10 bases between the germline ends. Germline values: CDR1 SGHRS, CDR2 YFSETQ. This chain's CDR3 is CASSLAGRFGELFF. The CDR3 DNA follows: TGCGCCAGCAGCTTGGCGGGTCGGTTCGGGGAGCTGTTTTTT. The full variable domain, rest sourced from reference TRBV5-1 and TRBJ2-2, is KAGVTQTPRYLIKTRGQQVTLSCSPISGHRSVSWYQQTPGQGLQFLFEYFSETQRNKGNFPGRFSGRQFSNSRSEMNVSTLELGDSALYLCASSLAGRFGELFFGEGSRLTVL.

This chain links TRBV12-3 or TRBV12-4 with TRBJ2-7; possibly TRBD2 for D (5 bases). This CDR3 comprises 13 residues. The V end lost 9 bases, the J end lost 1 base, and 13 bases lay between the germline ends. CDR3 DNA: TGTGCCAGTATTCCTACGGGATCCTACGAGCAGTACTTC. Protein product: CASIPTGSYEQYF.

This chain joins TRBV27 and TRBJ2-1; D is perhaps TRBD1 (5 bases). This CDR3 has 15 residues. V lost 3 bases and J lost 0, with 9 bases in between. Germline V gene sequence: CDR1 MNHEY, CDR2 SMNVEV (reference sequence). CDR3 sequence reads: CASSLGRTSYNEQFF. As DNA, the CDR3 is TGTGCCAGCAGTTTGGGGCGGACCTCCTACAATGAGCAGTTCTTC.

V usage is TRBV7-2 and J usage is TRBJ2-1, with TRBD2 matching over 12 bases. CDR1 SGHTA and CDR2 FQGNSA come from the germline V gene. The CDR3 has 16 amino acids. V lost 1 base and J lost 4; bases outside the gene matches: 2. The CDR3 spells CASSLVGTSGYNEQFF. The CDR3 DNA follows: TGTGCCAGCAGCTTAGTGGGGACTAGCGGGTACAATGAGCAGTTCTTC.

V and J are TRBV10-3 and TRBJ1-2; 8 bases agree with TRBD1. J lost 5 bases, V lost 3 bases, and 5 bases had no gene match. The CDR3 contains 14 residues. From germline, CDR1 is ENHRY and CDR2 SYGVKD. As DNA, the CDR3 is TGTGCCATCAGTGAAGACACAGGGGGATATGGCTACACCTTC. Translating it yields CAISEDTGGYGYTF.

The CDR3 region is CATTPKGAGAQYF. The CDR3 DNA is TGTGCCACCACACCTAAGGGGGCAGGGGCCCAGTACTTC. J is TRBJ2-5 and V is TRBV3-1 (or the pseudogene TRBV3-2), with 7 positions matching TRBD1. V trimming: 10 bases; J trimming: 9 bases; junction bases outside the gene matches: 14. The CDR3 has 13 amino acids. Germline V gene sequence: CDR1 LGHDT, CDR2 YNNKEL (reference sequence).

This clone was found a few times. The chain has TRBV7-8 and TRBJ1-3; no reliable D call. V gave up 6 bases and J gave up 2 bases, with 14 bases separating them. CDR1 and CDR2 (germline): SGHVS, FQNEAQ. This CDR3 contains 15 residues. The CDR3 protein is CASSYRTETGNTIYF. The CDR3 DNA reads TGTGCCAGCAGTTACCGGACTGAAACTGGAAACACCATATATTTT. The complete variable domain, with remaining parts taken from reference TRBV7-8 and TRBJ1-3, reads GAGVSQSPRYKVAKRGQDVALRCDPISGHVSLFWYQQALGQGPEFLTYFQNEAQLDKSGLPSDRFFAERPEGSVSTLKIQRTQQEDSAVYLCASSYRTETGNTIYFGEGSWLTVV.

The chain employs TRBV7-2 and TRBJ1-5, with 7 bases lining up with TRBD1. V shed 7 bases, J shed 2 bases, and the junction held 5 bases outside the gene matches. The CDR3 loop spans 14 amino acids. The germline gives CDR1 SGHTA, CDR2 FQGNSA. CDR3 nucleotides: TGTGCCAGCAACAGAGGGACAGGCAATCAGCCCCAGCATTTT. It encodes CASNRGTGNQPQHF.

This chain joins TRBV7-9 and TRBJ1-5; D gene uncertain. This CDR3 is built from 13 residues. V was pared by 2 bases and J by 8 bases, with 10 bases between. The germline gives CDR1 SEHNR, CDR2 FQNEAQ (reference sequence). In nucleotides, the CDR3 is TGTGCCAGCAGCTTAACAGAAGTTGAGCCCCAGCATTTT. It is translated as CASSLTEVEPQHF.

The rearrangement links TRBV5-1 to TRBJ2-1; 8 bases map to TRBD1. V gave up 4 bases and J gave up 9 bases; unmatched junction bases: 9. This CDR3 is built from 14 residues. Germline lookup yields CDR1 SGHRS and CDR2 YFSETQ. The CDR3 nucleotides read TGCGCCAGCAGCCCGGGGACAGGTTTGGGTGAGCAGTTCTTC. Its translation is CASSPGTGLGEQFF. Full variable domain (remainder filled in from reference TRBV5-1 and TRBJ2-1): KAGVTQTPRYLIKTRGQQVTLSCSPISGHRSVSWYQQTPGQGLQFLFEYFSETQRNKGNFPGRFSGRQFSNSRSEMNVSTLELGDSALYLCASSPGTGLGEQFFGPGTRLTVL.

The V call is TRBV27, the J call TRBJ2-7; the D gene is possibly TRBD2 (5 bases). CDR1 and CDR2 (germline): MNHEY, SMNVEV (reference sequence). Trimming pared 0 bases from V and 4 bases from J, leaving 16 bases between. The CDR3 is 16 residues long. In DNA form, the CDR3 reads TGTGCCAGCAGTTTATCCGCCCGGGATTTTTGGTACGAGCAGTACTTC. The encoded protein is CASSLSARDFWYEQYF.

The rearrangement joins TRBV12-5 to TRBJ2-7, with D perhaps TRBD1 (5 bases). This CDR3 region has 10 residues. The V end was cut by 9 bases, the J end by 4 bases, with 7 bases between. Germline V gives CDR1 LGHNT, CDR2 FRNRAP. The CDR3 is CARGPYEQYF. The CDR3 nucleotides are TGTGCTAGGGGGCCATACGAGCAGTACTTC. Together with reference TRBV12-5 and TRBJ2-7, the CDR3 gives the full variable domain: DARVTQTPRHKVTEMGQEVTMRCQPILGHNTVFWYRQTMMQGLELLAYFRNRAPLDDSGMPKDRFSAEMPDATLATLKIQPSEPRDSAVYFCARGPYEQYFGPGTRLTVT.

In nucleotides, the CDR3 is TGTGCCAGCAGTGCGGGATCGTGGACAGGGTTTGGGGAGACCCAGTACTTC. Its translation: CASSAGSWTGFGETQYF. This chain uses TRBV2 with TRBJ2-5, with TRBD1 matching 8 bases. This CDR3 has 17 amino acids. V gave up 4 bases and J gave up 5 bases; unmatched junction bases: 15. The germline V gene encodes CDR1 SNHLY and CDR2 FYNNEI.

V gene TRBV21-1 combines with J gene TRBJ1-5. TRBV21-1 is a recognized pseudogene. The CDR3 covers 16 residues. CDR3 in DNA: TGTGCCAGCAGCAAATGGGAGGGGAGCCGGGGTCAGCCCCAGCATTTT. Translated: CASSKWEGSRGQPQHF.

The J gene is TRBJ2-7, the V gene TRBV21-1; the table's TRBD1 call for D was not verified on the DNA. TRBV21-1 is listed as a pseudogene. The CDR3 contains 17 residues. CDR3 DNA: TGTGCCAGCAGCAAACCCCAGGCCGGACATTCCTCCTACGAGCAGTACTTC. Its protein product is CASSKPQAGHSSYEQYF.

This rearrangement joins TRBV7-2 to TRBJ2-7, with 10 bases fitting TRBD2. CDR1 SGHTA and CDR2 FQGNSA come from the germline V gene. The J segment lost 3 bases and the V segment lost 5 bases, leaving 1 base of the junction unmatched. The CDR3 has 13 amino acids. CDR3 sequence reads: CASSRTSGYEQYF. The CDR3 DNA reads TGTGCCAGCAGCCGGACTAGCGGCTACGAGCAGTACTTC.